Below, 23 T cell receptor beta chains from the same sample are listed, as sequenced in a study of cytomegalovirus exposure and HLA in healthy donors. Both 60 Vbeta primers and 13 Jbeta primers went into the PCR. TCRdb keeps only in-frame clones here, not all; method: immunoSEQ multiplex PCR. The sample lists roughly 90,000 clones, 75% to 85% occurring once. Sample: PBMCs. These receptors all come from a man aged 30 to 39 in good health and CMV-seropositive.

The sample holds a few counts of this clone. The sample carries other DNA sequences with the same CDR3. V usage is TRBV5-4 and J usage is TRBJ2-1, with TRBD2 identical over 7 bases. V dropped 0 bases and J dropped 6; count of bases not matched to a gene: 6. The CDR3 covers 15 residues. Germline-derived CDR1 and CDR2 are SGHNT and YYREEE (reference sequence). The CDR3 reads CASSLAPGGFNEQFF. The CDR3 nucleotides read TGTGCCAGCAGCTTGGCCCCCGGGGGGTTCAATGAGCAGTTCTTC.

The chain links TRBV11-2 to TRBJ2-1, with TRBD2 matching 13 bases. The V segment lost 6 bases and the J segment 6 bases; nucleotides outside the gene matches: 8. Germline V gene sequence: CDR1 SGHAT, CDR2 FQNNGV. This CDR3 region has 16 residues. This CDR3 reads CASRKLAGGPGNEQFF. The CDR3 bases are TGTGCCAGCAGAAAACTAGCGGGAGGGCCGGGCAATGAGCAGTTCTTC.

The chain recombines TRBV7-9 with TRBJ1-2, with 7 bases that match TRBD1. J was trimmed by 5 bases and V by 5 bases; bases with no gene match: 8. Per the germline V gene, CDR1 is SEHNR and CDR2 is FQNEAQ (reference sequence). The CDR3 spans 14 residues. The CDR3 loop is CASSLPGTVYGYTF. Written as DNA, the CDR3 is TGTGCCAGCAGCCTACCAGGGACAGTTTATGGCTACACCTTC.

CDR3: CASRDSTYSTDTQYF. The CDR3 DNA reads as TGTGCCAGCAGGGACAGCACTTATTCCACAGATACGCAGTATTTT. The V call is TRBV5-5, the J call TRBJ2-3, with TRBD1 as a possible D gene (6 bases). CDR1 and CDR2 from the germline V gene are SGHKS and YYEKEE (reference sequence). The CDR3 totals 15 residues. V lost 5 bases and J lost 2, with 15 bases in between.

This clone came up once. V is TRBV30 and J is TRBJ2-5; D may be TRBD2 (6 bases). Germline lookup yields CDR1 GTSNPN and CDR2 SVGIG (reference sequence). The germline V and J ends were trimmed by 5 bases and 11 bases, with 18 bases remaining between them. The CDR3 spans 12 residues. The CDR3 DNA sequence: TGTGCCTGGGGGCGGGTGGGGACTGAGCAGTACTTC. It translates to CAWGRVGTEQYF.

The chain is built from TRBV14 and TRBJ2-5; D unclear. The germline V gene has CDR1 SGHDN and CDR2 FVKESK. V shed 1 base and J shed 2 bases, with 5 bases lying between them. The CDR3 totals 13 residues. CDR3: CASSQGPQETQYF. The CDR3 nucleotides are TGTGCCAGCAGCCAAGGTCCGCAAGAGACCCAGTACTTC. The variable domain in full, completed from reference TRBV14 and TRBJ2-5, reads EAGVTQFPSHSVIEKGQTVTLRCDPISGHDNLYWYRRVMGKEIKFLLHFVKESKQDESGMPNNRFLAERTGGTYSTLKVQPAELEDSGVYFCASSQGPQETQYFGPGTRLLVL.

There are a few counts of this clone. This chain links TRBV6-6 with TRBJ1-4; a weak D match, TRBD1 (5 bases). Trimming took 6 bases from V and 8 from J, leaving 22 bases between them. Per the germline V gene, CDR1 is MNHNY and CDR2 is SVGAGI (reference sequence). The CDR3 has 16 amino acids. This CDR3 is CASRDITVGASEKLFF. CDR3 sequence (DNA): TGTGCCAGCAGGGACATAACTGTCGGCGCGTCCGAAAAACTGTTTTTT.

This clone was observed a few times. The V and J genes are TRBV30 and TRBJ2-1, with 9 bases fitting TRBD2. V trimming: 1 base; J trimming: 4 bases; junction bases outside the gene matches: 5. Per germline, CDR1 GTSNPN and CDR2 SVGIG (reference sequence). The CDR3 has 15 amino acids. The CDR3 DNA reads as TGTGCCTGGAGTGGGGCTAGCGGGATGTACAATGAGCAGTTCTTC. Its protein is CAWSGASGMYNEQFF.

The V gene is TRBV5-8, the J gene TRBJ2-7; D call uncertain. V lost 0 bases and J 3 bases, leaving 13 bases between the germline ends. The CDR3 extends over 15 amino acids. The V gene's germline CDR1 is SGHTS and CDR2 YDEGEE. In DNA form, the CDR3 reads TGTGCCAGCAGCTTGGGTACGGTGGTTAGCTACGAGCAGTACTTC. Its protein is CASSLGTVVSYEQYF.

In its sample, this clone was seen a few times. The J gene is TRBJ2-3, the V gene TRBV6-1, with D hard to call. The CDR3 consists of 15 residues. Trimming took 1 base from V and 1 from J, leaving 9 bases between them. Germline V gene sequence: CDR1 MNHNS, CDR2 SASEGT. The CDR3 loop reads CASSEGGFGTDTQYF. CDR3 sequence (DNA): TGTGCCAGCAGTGAAGGCGGCTTCGGCACAGATACGCAGTATTTT.

This clone was detected only once. The J gene is TRBJ2-1, the V gene TRBV10-3; 9 positions match TRBD1. Germline V lookup: CDR1 ENHRY, CDR2 SYGVKD. The length of the CDR3 is 16 residues. V trimming: 0 bases; J trimming: 0 bases; junction bases outside the gene matches: 0. The CDR3 DNA is TGTGCCATCAGTGAGTCGGGACAGGGCTCCTACAATGAGCAGTTCTTC. It is translated as CAISESGQGSYNEQFF.

The chain employs TRBV2 and TRBJ2-2, with TRBD2 matching 7 bases. Germline V lookup: CDR1 SNHLY, CDR2 FYNNEI. V lost 6 bases to trimming and J lost 9 bases; unmatched junction nucleotides: 10. This CDR3 contains 14 residues. Written as DNA, the CDR3 is TGTGCCAGCAGATCCCCCGGGAGGCTCCGGGAGCTGTTTTTT. Translated, it gives CASRSPGRLRELFF.

The V call is TRBV10-2, the J call TRBJ1-6, with D perhaps matching TRBD1 (6 bases). CDR3 length: 13 residues. The V gene lost 3 bases and the J gene lost 19 bases, with 19 bases spanning the gap. Germline V lookup: CDR1 WSHSY, CDR2 SAAADI. As DNA, the CDR3 is TGCGCCAGCAGTGAAGTTCTAATGGGGGCAAAGCACTTT. This sequence encodes CASSEVLMGAKHF.

The chain joins TRBV6-1 to TRBJ1-5; 12 bases align to TRBD1. This CDR3 is 15 amino acids long. Germline V gives CDR1 MNHNS, CDR2 SASEGT. The V gene end was trimmed by 6 bases and the J gene end by 6 bases; junction bases not matched to a gene: 6. Here the CDR3 DNA reads TGTGCCAGCAGGGGGACAGGGGGCTTTGGTCAGCCCCAGCATTTT. It is translated as CASRGTGGFGQPQHF.

The chain employs TRBV25-1 and TRBJ2-7; weak D call: TRBD2 (5 bases). CDR1 and CDR2 from the germline V gene are MGHDK and SYGVNS. V lost 3 bases, J lost 0 bases, and 6 bases lay in between. The CDR3 covers 13 residues. The CDR3 here is CASSDGSSYEQYF. CDR3 bases: TGTGCCAGCAGTGATGGGAGCTCCTACGAGCAGTACTTC.

The CDR3 reads CSVGGGVTGELFF. In DNA, the CDR3 is TGCAGCGTTGGGGGAGGGGTGACCGGGGAGCTGTTTTTT. The J gene is TRBJ2-2, the V gene TRBV29-1; TRBD2 matches 7 bases. CDR1 SQVTM and CDR2 ANQGSEA come from the germline V gene. Trimming removed 4 bases from V and 5 bases from J; junction bases left unmatched: 4. This CDR3 contains 13 residues.

The V call is TRBV27, the J call TRBJ1-1; no clear D. Trimming took off 5 bases at V and 0 bases at J, with 19 bases between the two ends. Per germline, CDR1 MNHEY and CDR2 SMNVEV (reference sequence). CDR3 length equals 17 residues. The CDR3 nucleotides read TGTGCCAGCAGTCCCCCTTCCCCGGCGGCGATGAACACTGAAGCTTTCTTT. Translated, it gives CASSPPSPAAMNTEAFF.

This chain connects TRBV14 to TRBJ2-7, with D possibly matching TRBD2 (5 bases). Germline CDR1 reads SGHDN; CDR2 reads FVKESK. Trimming stripped 4 bases from V and 2 bases from J, with 9 bases between. This CDR3 has 13 residues. The CDR3 DNA reads as TGTGCCAGCAGCCCGGGGAGCACCTACGAGCAGTACTTC. This translates into CASSPGSTYEQYF.

The chain couples TRBV29-1 to TRBJ2-2, with a tentative D call TRBD1 (6 bases). The germline V gene has CDR1 SQVTM and CDR2 ANQGSEA. Trimming cost V 5 bases and J 7 bases, with 23 bases left between them. The CDR3 loop spans 16 amino acids. This CDR3 is CSVPQEAGARIGELFF. CDR3 DNA sequence: TGCAGCGTTCCCCAAGAGGCAGGGGCGCGGATCGGGGAGCTGTTTTTT.

The V and J genes are TRBV5-4 and TRBJ2-3, with TRBD1 identical over 7 bases. This CDR3 has 14 amino acids. From germline, CDR1 is SGHNT and CDR2 YYREEE (reference sequence). Germline trimming cut 4 bases from V and 2 bases from J; bases unmatched to any gene: 4. The DNA of the CDR3 is TGTGCCAGCAGCGTGGGGACAGCCACAGATACGCAGTATTTT. Translation gives CASSVGTATDTQYF.

This sequence joins TRBV7-6 and TRBJ2-2, with 8 bases lining up with TRBD2. Germline assignment: CDR1 SGHVS and CDR2 FNYEAQ. Losses at the gene ends were 4 bases for V and 3 bases for J; bases not matched to a gene: 10. This CDR3 contains 17 residues. Written as DNA, the CDR3 is TGTGCCAGCAGCTCCAGCGGGAGAGATGCGGACACCGGGGAGCTGTTTTTT. This encodes CASSSSGRDADTGELFF.

J is TRBJ2-1 and V is TRBV9; 9 bases agree with TRBD2. The germline CDR1 and CDR2 sequences are SGDLS and YYNGEE. This CDR3 is 15 amino acids long. The ends lost 4 bases at V and 10 bases at J; junction bases unmatched: 12. Written as DNA, the CDR3 is TGTGCCAGCAGCCCCCGGAGTAGCGGGAGAGTCGAGCAGTTCTTC. Amino acid sequence: CASSPRSSGRVEQFF.

In this sample, this clone turned up a few times. The chain has TRBV4-1 and TRBJ1-3; 7 positions agree with TRBD1. The CDR3 is 15 residues long. V shed 0 bases and J 3 bases; nucleotides not matched to a gene: 2. Germline CDR1 MGHRA, CDR2 YSYEKL. The CDR3 here is CASSQDRGYGNTIYF. In DNA form, the CDR3 reads TGCGCCAGCAGCCAAGACAGGGGGTATGGAAACACCATATATTTT.